These T cell receptor beta chains were read from a single sample in a study of blood T cell repertoires in COVID-19. Only in-frame clones appear in the TCRdb table, and some are missing; sequencing was by immunoSEQ multiplex PCR. The table lists some 290,000 clones, 90% of them singletons. The sequencing sample was made of peripheral blood. The receptors were sampled from a woman aged 25 to 39 with COVID-19, enrolled during active disease. Both conserved end residues are part of each CDR3. The order of the fields is clone size, D gene, V gene, J gene, CDR3 DNA, CDR3 protein. The D gene is left open where the match is weak. Some rows mark clone size as missing; the rest say once, few, many or name a class of expanded clone.

clone size: NA; D gene: NA; V gene: TRBV5-4; J gene: TRBJ2-5; CDR3 DNA: TGTGCCAGCAGCTCCGTAGCGGAAGAGACCCAGTACTTC; CDR3 protein: CASSSVAEETQYF
clone size: NA; D gene: NA; V gene: TRBV6-5; J gene: TRBJ1-1; CDR3 DNA: TGTGCCAGCAGTTACTTTGGGCAAATGAACACTGAAGCTTTCTTT; CDR3 protein: CASSYFGQMNTEAFF
clone size: NA; D gene: NA; V gene: TRBV5-5; J gene: TRBJ2-2; CDR3 DNA: TGTGCCAGCAGCTTGGCAGGGGTGCAAGCCGGGGAGCTGTTTTTT; CDR3 protein: CASSLAGVQAGELFF
clone size: NA; D gene: TRBD1; V gene: TRBV7-8; J gene: TRBJ1-1; CDR3 DNA: TGTGCCAGCAGCCCGGGACAGCGGAACACTGAAGCTTTCTTT; CDR3 protein: CASSPGQRNTEAFF
clone size: NA; D gene: TRBD1; V gene: TRBV27; J gene: TRBJ2-5; CDR3 DNA: TGTGCCAGCAGTCGGTACCGGGGACAGAACCAAGAGACCCAGTACTTC; CDR3 protein: CASSRYRGQNQETQYF
clone size: NA; D gene: TRBD1; V gene: TRBV3-1/TRBV3-2; J gene: TRBJ1-4; CDR3 DNA: TGTGCCAGCAGCCAGTACAGGGGGACTGTTAATGAAAAACTGTTTTTT; CDR3 protein: CASSQYRGTVNEKLFF
clone size: once; D gene: NA; V gene: TRBV19; J gene: TRBJ2-2; CDR3 DNA: TGTGCCAGCCTTCCCAGGAAAACAGCGAACACCGGGGAGCTGTTTTTT; CDR3 protein: CASLPRKTANTGELFF
clone size: NA; D gene: NA; V gene: TRBV5-1; J gene: TRBJ2-2; CDR3 DNA: TGCGCCAGCAGCCCCGGACAGACCAACACCGGGGAGCTGTTTTTT; CDR3 protein: CASSPGQTNTGELFF
clone size: few; D gene: NA; V gene: TRBV7-3; J gene: TRBJ1-2; CDR3 DNA: TGTGCCAGCAGGCACCTCCGGGAGGGGCAGGGCTACACCTTC; CDR3 protein: CASRHLREGQGYTF
clone size: NA; D gene: NA; V gene: TRBV24-1; J gene: TRBJ1-5; CDR3 DNA: TGTGCCACCAGTGATTTTTTCGACAGGTATAGCAATCAGCCCCAGCATTTT; CDR3 protein: CATSDFFDRYSNQPQHF
clone size: NA; D gene: NA; V gene: TRBV5-1; J gene: TRBJ1-4; CDR3 DNA: TGCGCCAGCAGCTTGGTCCTCGGGGCAGGGGCTAATGAAAAACTGTTTTTT; CDR3 protein: CASSLVLGAGANEKLFF
clone size: NA; D gene: TRBD2; V gene: TRBV19; J gene: TRBJ2-7; CDR3 DNA: TGTGCCAGTAGTATAGGGGGGACTAGCGCCTACGAGCAGTACTTC; CDR3 protein: CASSIGGTSAYEQYF
clone size: few; D gene: NA; V gene: TRBV5-4; J gene: TRBJ2-2; CDR3 DNA: TGTGCCAGCCTAAACAGGGACGCGAACACCGGGGAGCTGTTTTTT; CDR3 protein: CASLNRDANTGELFF
clone size: once; D gene: NA; V gene: TRBV5-1; J gene: TRBJ2-2; CDR3 DNA: TGCGCCAGCAGCTTGGAGATTGGTGCCTCGGGCGGGGAGCTGTTTTTT; CDR3 protein: CASSLEIGASGGELFF
clone size: NA; D gene: NA; V gene: TRBV6-1; J gene: TRBJ1-2; CDR3 DNA: TGTGCCAGCAGTGAAGCGCGTGACAGGCCCTATGGCTACACCTTC; CDR3 protein: CASSEARDRPYGYTF
clone size: once; D gene: TRBD1; V gene: TRBV5-1; J gene: TRBJ1-1; CDR3 DNA: TGCGCCAGCAGCTCGGACAGGGATGGACGGACTGACACTGAAGCTTTCTTT; CDR3 protein: CASSSDRDGRTDTEAFF
clone size: NA; D gene: TRBD1; V gene: TRBV12-3/TRBV12-4; J gene: TRBJ2-5; CDR3 DNA: TGTGCCAGCAGGAGGACAGGCGGAGAGACCCAGTACTTC; CDR3 protein: CASRRTGGETQYF
clone size: NA; D gene: TRBD1; V gene: TRBV3-1/TRBV3-2; J gene: TRBJ1-6; CDR3 DNA: TGTGCCAGCAGACCGGGACAGGGGAATTCACCCCTCCACTTT; CDR3 protein: CASRPGQGNSPLHF
clone size: NA; D gene: TRBD2; V gene: TRBV7-9; J gene: TRBJ2-7; CDR3 DNA: TGTGCCAGCAGCTTACTGGGTGCGGGAGGCGAGCAGTACTTC; CDR3 protein: CASSLLGAGGEQYF
clone size: NA; D gene: NA; V gene: TRBV7-9; J gene: TRBJ1-1; CDR3 DNA: TGTGCCAGCAGCCCGTCCACTGAAGCTTTCTTT; CDR3 protein: CASSPSTEAFF
clone size: NA; D gene: TRBD1; V gene: TRBV5-1; J gene: TRBJ1-6; CDR3 DNA: TGCGCCAGCAGCTCGGGACAGGCCGATAATTCACCCCTCCACTTT; CDR3 protein: CASSSGQADNSPLHF
clone size: NA; D gene: TRBD2; V gene: TRBV11-3; J gene: TRBJ2-1; CDR3 DNA: TGTGCCAGCAGCTTACGGGGGACTAGCGCGAGCCACTACAATGAGCAGTTCTTC; CDR3 protein: CASSLRGTSASHYNEQFF
clone size: NA; D gene: NA; V gene: TRBV4-2; J gene: TRBJ1-4; CDR3 DNA: TGTGCCAGCAGCCTCAAAAAGAGGGAAAAACTGTTTTTT; CDR3 protein: CASSLKKREKLFF
clone size: NA; D gene: NA; V gene: TRBV4-1; J gene: TRBJ2-2; CDR3 DNA: TGCGCCAGCAGCCAAGATATCCTGGCGGCGGCGACCGGGGAGCTGTTTTTT; CDR3 protein: CASSQDILAAATGELFF
clone size: NA; D gene: NA; V gene: TRBV7-8; J gene: TRBJ2-5; CDR3 DNA: TGTGCCAGCAGCTTAGTTATTAGCTTTATCCCGGAGACCCAGTACTTC; CDR3 protein: CASSLVISFIPETQYF
clone size: NA; D gene: NA; V gene: TRBV5-1; J gene: TRBJ2-5; CDR3 DNA: TGCGCCAGCAGCTTAGGCGTTTCTCAATCTAAGGAGGAGACCCAGTACTTC; CDR3 protein: CASSLGVSQSKEETQYF
clone size: NA; D gene: NA; V gene: TRBV9; J gene: TRBJ2-1; CDR3 DNA: TGTGCCAGCAGCGTAAGGACCCAGGGGAATGAGCAGTTCTTC; CDR3 protein: CASSVRTQGNEQFF
clone size: NA; D gene: TRBD1; V gene: TRBV5-6; J gene: TRBJ2-5; CDR3 DNA: TGTGCCAGCAGCTTCGGGACAGGGGTATCACAAGAGACCCAGTACTTC; CDR3 protein: CASSFGTGVSQETQYF
clone size: NA; D gene: TRBD2; V gene: TRBV20-1; J gene: TRBJ2-1; CDR3 DNA: TGCAGTGCTAGTACACGCGGACTAACGGGAGGGCGGGACAATGAGCAGTTCTTC; CDR3 protein: CSASTRGLTGGRDNEQFF
clone size: few; D gene: NA; V gene: TRBV11-3; J gene: TRBJ1-1; CDR3 DNA: TGTGCCAGCAGCCAACAGAACACTGAAGCTTTCTTT; CDR3 protein: CASSQQNTEAFF
clone size: once; D gene: TRBD2; V gene: TRBV7-2; J gene: TRBJ2-3; CDR3 DNA: TGTGCCAGCAGCTCGTCTAGCGGGAGTTGGGATACGCAGTATTTT; CDR3 protein: CASSSSSGSWDTQYF
clone size: NA; D gene: TRBD2; V gene: TRBV3-1/TRBV3-2; J gene: TRBJ2-3; CDR3 DNA: TGTGCCAGCAGCCAAGACGCTAGCGGGACAGATACGCAGTATTTT; CDR3 protein: CASSQDASGTDTQYF
clone size: once; D gene: TRBD1; V gene: TRBV19; J gene: TRBJ2-7; CDR3 DNA: TGTGCCAGTAGAGTTTCGGACAGGGGGACCTACGAGCAGTACTTC; CDR3 protein: CASRVSDRGTYEQYF
clone size: NA; D gene: NA; V gene: TRBV29-1; J gene: TRBJ1-1; CDR3 DNA: TGCAGCGTCGAATACATTTCTAACACTGAAGCTTTCTTT; CDR3 protein: CSVEYISNTEAFF
clone size: few; D gene: TRBD1; V gene: TRBV19; J gene: TRBJ1-3; CDR3 DNA: TGTGCCACCCAACAGGGGGCGGCAGGAAACACCATATATTTT; CDR3 protein: CATQQGAAGNTIYF
clone size: NA; D gene: NA; V gene: TRBV19; J gene: TRBJ1-1; CDR3 DNA: TGTGCCAGTAGTATAGACCATCACCCGACAGCTGAAGCTTTCTTT; CDR3 protein: CASSIDHHPTAEAFF
clone size: few; D gene: NA; V gene: TRBV27; J gene: TRBJ2-1; CDR3 DNA: TGTGCCAGCAGAAGATCCGCAGGGAACTACAATGAGCAGTTCTTC; CDR3 protein: CASRRSAGNYNEQFF
clone size: NA; D gene: TRBD2; V gene: TRBV5-1; J gene: TRBJ2-7; CDR3 DNA: TGCGCCAGCAGCCAGTCTAGCGGCTCCTACGAGCAGTACTTC; CDR3 protein: CASSQSSGSYEQYF
clone size: NA; D gene: TRBD1; V gene: TRBV7-8; J gene: TRBJ2-5; CDR3 DNA: TGTGCCAGCAGCCCCAGTACAGGGGAAGAGACCCAGTACTTC; CDR3 protein: CASSPSTGEETQYF
clone size: NA; D gene: TRBD1; V gene: TRBV27; J gene: TRBJ1-2; CDR3 DNA: TGTGCCAGCGGGCGACAGGGGAGCTATGGCTACACCTTC; CDR3 protein: CASGRQGSYGYTF
clone size: NA; D gene: NA; V gene: TRBV18; J gene: TRBJ2-7; CDR3 DNA: TGTGCCAGCTCACCACAGTCCGATAGCTCCTACGAGCAGTACTTC; CDR3 protein: CASSPQSDSSYEQYF
clone size: NA; D gene: TRBD2; V gene: TRBV19; J gene: TRBJ2-1; CDR3 DNA: TGTGCCAGTAGAGACCTTAGCGGGAGGGCCTTGGATGAGCAGTTCTTC; CDR3 protein: CASRDLSGRALDEQFF
clone size: NA; D gene: TRBD2; V gene: TRBV12-5; J gene: TRBJ2-1; CDR3 DNA: TGTGCTAGTGGCCTTAGGACTAGCGGGAGAGGGAATGAGCAGTTCTTC; CDR3 protein: CASGLRTSGRGNEQFF
clone size: NA; D gene: TRBD1; V gene: TRBV5-6; J gene: TRBJ1-2; CDR3 DNA: TGTGCCAGCAGCACCGGGACAGGAGGAGTCTATGGCTACACCTTC; CDR3 protein: CASSTGTGGVYGYTF
clone size: NA; D gene: NA; V gene: TRBV27; J gene: TRBJ1-6; CDR3 DNA: TGTGCCAGCAGTTTTCACAGGGCCGGTAATTCACCCCTCCACTTT; CDR3 protein: CASSFHRAGNSPLHF
clone size: NA; D gene: NA; V gene: TRBV21-1; J gene: TRBJ2-2; CDR3 DNA: TGTGCCAGCAGCAAAGCGGGCCATTCGAACACCGGGGAGCTGTTTTTT; CDR3 protein: CASSKAGHSNTGELFF
clone size: NA; D gene: NA; V gene: TRBV2; J gene: TRBJ1-5; CDR3 DNA: TGTGCCAGCAGTTACAGGGACGGGGGCAATCAGCCCCAGCATTTT; CDR3 protein: CASSYRDGGNQPQHF
clone size: NA; D gene: NA; V gene: TRBV5-6; J gene: TRBJ1-3; CDR3 DNA: TGTGCCAGCAGCAGGAGGCAGACTGGAAACACCATATATTTT; CDR3 protein: CASSRRQTGNTIYF
clone size: NA; D gene: NA; V gene: TRBV5-4; J gene: TRBJ2-3; CDR3 DNA: TGTGCCAGCACCCACGAAGGATTTAGCGGTAGCACAGATACGCAGTATTTT; CDR3 protein: CASTHEGFSGSTDTQYF
clone size: once; D gene: NA; V gene: TRBV27; J gene: TRBJ2-7; CDR3 DNA: TGTGCCAGCAGCCCGCTCCGGGAAGCCACCTACGAGCAGTACTTC; CDR3 protein: CASSPLREATYEQYF